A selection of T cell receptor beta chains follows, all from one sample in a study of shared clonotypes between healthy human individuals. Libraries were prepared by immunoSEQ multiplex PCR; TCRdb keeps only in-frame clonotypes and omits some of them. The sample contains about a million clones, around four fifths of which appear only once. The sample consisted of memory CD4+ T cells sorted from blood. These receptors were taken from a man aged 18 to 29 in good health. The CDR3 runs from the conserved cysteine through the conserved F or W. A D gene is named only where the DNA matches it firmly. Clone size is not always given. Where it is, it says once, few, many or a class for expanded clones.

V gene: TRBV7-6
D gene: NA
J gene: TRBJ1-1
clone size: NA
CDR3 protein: CASSLGLQANTEAFF
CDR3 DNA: TGTGCCAGCAGCTTGGGACTCCAGGCGAACACTGAAGCTTTCTTT

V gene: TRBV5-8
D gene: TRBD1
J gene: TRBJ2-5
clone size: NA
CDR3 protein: CASSQGLQGRQETQYF
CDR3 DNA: TGTGCCAGCAGCCAAGGGCTACAGGGGCGCCAAGAGACCCAGTACTTC

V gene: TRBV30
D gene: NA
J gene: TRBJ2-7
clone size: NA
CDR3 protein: CASTSRPTTREQYF
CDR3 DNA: TGTGCCTCCACTAGTCGGCCAACTACTAGAGAGCAGTACTTC

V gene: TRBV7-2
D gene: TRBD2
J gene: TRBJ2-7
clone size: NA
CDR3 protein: CASRSGRGDYEQYF
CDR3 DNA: TGTGCCAGCCGAAGCGGGAGGGGGGACTACGAGCAGTACTTC

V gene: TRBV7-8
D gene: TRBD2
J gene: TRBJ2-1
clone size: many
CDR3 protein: CASSPRASGSGEQFF
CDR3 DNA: TGTGCCAGCAGCCCCCGCGCTAGCGGGAGTGGTGAGCAGTTCTTC

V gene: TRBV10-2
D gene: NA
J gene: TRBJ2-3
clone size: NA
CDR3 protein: CASSEYGIGPDTQYF
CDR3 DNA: TGCGCCAGCAGTGAGTACGGCATCGGGCCAGATACGCAGTATTTT

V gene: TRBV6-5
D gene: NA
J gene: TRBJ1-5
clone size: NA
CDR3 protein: CASSYGANSNQPQHF
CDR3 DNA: TGTGCCAGCAGTTACGGGGCGAATAGCAATCAGCCCCAGCATTTT

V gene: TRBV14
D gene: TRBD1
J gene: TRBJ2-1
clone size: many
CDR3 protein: CASSDWDSHNEQFF
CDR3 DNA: TGTGCCAGCAGCGACTGGGACAGTCACAATGAGCAGTTCTTC

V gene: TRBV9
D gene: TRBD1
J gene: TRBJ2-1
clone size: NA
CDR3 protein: CASSETGVRGNEQFF
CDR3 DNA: TGTGCCAGCAGCGAGACAGGGGTTCGCGGCAATGAGCAGTTCTTC

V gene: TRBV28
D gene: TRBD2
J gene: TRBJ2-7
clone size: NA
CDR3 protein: CASSLSGIGGGAYEQYF
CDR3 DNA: TGTGCCAGCAGTTTATCCGGAATCGGCGGGGGAGCCTACGAGCAGTACTTC

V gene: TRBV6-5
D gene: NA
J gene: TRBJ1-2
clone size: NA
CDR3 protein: CASSYSFGGFYGYTF
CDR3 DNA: TGTGCCAGCAGTTACTCATTTGGGGGCTTCTATGGCTACACCTTC

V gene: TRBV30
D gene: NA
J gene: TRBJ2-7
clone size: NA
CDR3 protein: CAWTPGSSTSEYF
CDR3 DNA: TGTGCCTGGACCCCGGGGTCCTCGACCTCGGAGTACTTC

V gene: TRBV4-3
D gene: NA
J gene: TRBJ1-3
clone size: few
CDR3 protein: CASSQDWGNSGNTIYF
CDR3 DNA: TGCGCCAGCAGCCAAGATTGGGGAAACTCTGGAAACACCATATATTTT

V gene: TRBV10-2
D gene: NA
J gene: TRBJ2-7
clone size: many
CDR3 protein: CASSDGGPYEQYF
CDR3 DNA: TGCGCCAGCAGTGATGGAGGGCCCTACGAGCAGTACTTC

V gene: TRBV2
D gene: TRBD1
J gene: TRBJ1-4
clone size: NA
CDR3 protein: CASSKRQGFNEKLFF
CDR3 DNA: TGTGCCAGCAGCAAGAGACAGGGTTTCAATGAAAAACTGTTTTTT

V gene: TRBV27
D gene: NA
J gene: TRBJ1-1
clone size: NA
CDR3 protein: CASRGLINTEAFF
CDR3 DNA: TGTGCCAGCCGAGGCCTAATAAACACTGAAGCTTTCTTT

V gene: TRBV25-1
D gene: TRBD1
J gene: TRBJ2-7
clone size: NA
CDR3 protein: CASSDRDRGSYEQYF
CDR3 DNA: TGTGCCAGCAGTGACCGGGACAGGGGTTCCTACGAGCAGTACTTC

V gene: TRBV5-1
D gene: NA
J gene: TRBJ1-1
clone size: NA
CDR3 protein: CASSLEGVVGAGAFF
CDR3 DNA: TGCGCCAGCAGCTTGGAGGGTGTAGTGGGGGCCGGAGCTTTCTTT

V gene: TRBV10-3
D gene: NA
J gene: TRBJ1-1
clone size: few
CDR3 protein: CAISESPTEEAFF
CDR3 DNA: TGTGCCATCAGTGAGTCACCTACGGAGGAAGCTTTCTTT

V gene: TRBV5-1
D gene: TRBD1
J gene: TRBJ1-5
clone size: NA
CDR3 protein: CASAQGGPNQPQHF
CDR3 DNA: TGCGCCAGCGCGCAGGGGGGACCTAATCAGCCCCAGCATTTT

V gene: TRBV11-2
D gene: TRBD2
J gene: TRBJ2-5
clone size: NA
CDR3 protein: CASTIGGSVQETQYF
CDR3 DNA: TGTGCCAGCACCATCGGGGGGTCGGTCCAAGAGACCCAGTACTTC

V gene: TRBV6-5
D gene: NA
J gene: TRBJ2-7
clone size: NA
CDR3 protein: CASSSHGFPYEQYF
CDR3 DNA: TGTGCCAGCAGTTCACACGGGTTCCCCTACGAGCAGTACTTC

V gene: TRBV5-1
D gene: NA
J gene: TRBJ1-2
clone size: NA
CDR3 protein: CASSLGGTGLGYTF
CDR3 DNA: TGCGCCAGCAGCTTGGGCGGCACAGGGCTAGGCTACACCTTC

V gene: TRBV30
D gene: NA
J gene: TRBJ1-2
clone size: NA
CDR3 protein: CAWNPRGPNYGYTF
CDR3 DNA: TGTGCCTGGAATCCCAGGGGTCCTAACTATGGCTACACCTTC

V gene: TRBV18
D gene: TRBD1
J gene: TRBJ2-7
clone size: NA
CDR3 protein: CASSPPYSPGQGYEQYF
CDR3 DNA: TGTGCCAGCTCACCGCCCTATAGCCCGGGACAGGGCTACGAGCAGTACTTC

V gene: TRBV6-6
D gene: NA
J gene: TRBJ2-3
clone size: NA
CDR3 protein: CASRGTNTDTQYF
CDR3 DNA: TGTGCCAGCAGAGGAACAAACACAGATACGCAGTATTTT

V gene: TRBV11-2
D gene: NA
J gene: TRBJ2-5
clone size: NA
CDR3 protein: CASSSARRVETQYF
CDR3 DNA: TGTGCCAGCAGCTCAGCACGGCGAGTAGAGACCCAGTACTTC

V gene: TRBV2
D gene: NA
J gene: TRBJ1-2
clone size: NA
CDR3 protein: CASSRDGNYGYTF
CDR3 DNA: TGTGCCAGCAGTAGGGACGGAAACTATGGCTACACCTTC

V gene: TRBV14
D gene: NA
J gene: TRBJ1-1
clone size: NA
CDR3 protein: CASSQRAANTEAFF
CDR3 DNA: TGTGCCAGCAGCCAACGGGCTGCGAACACTGAAGCTTTCTTT

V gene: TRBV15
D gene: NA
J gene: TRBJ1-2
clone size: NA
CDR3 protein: CATSRERPTEVYGYTF
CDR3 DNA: TGTGCCACCAGCAGAGAGAGACCGACGGAAGTGTATGGCTACACCTTC

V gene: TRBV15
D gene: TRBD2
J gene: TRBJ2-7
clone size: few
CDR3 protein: CATSRDGASGGRGSNYEQYF
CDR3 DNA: TGTGCCACCAGCAGAGACGGGGCTAGCGGCGGCCGGGGGTCCAACTACGAGCAGTACTTC

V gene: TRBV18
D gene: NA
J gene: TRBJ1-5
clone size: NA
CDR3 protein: CASSPPKGGKHF
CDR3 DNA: TGTGCCAGCTCACCACCGAAAGGAGGGAAGCATTTT

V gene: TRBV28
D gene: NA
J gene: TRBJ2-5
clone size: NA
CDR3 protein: CASNSGTMARTQYF
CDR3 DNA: TGTGCCAGCAACTCCGGGACCATGGCGCGGACCCAGTACTTC

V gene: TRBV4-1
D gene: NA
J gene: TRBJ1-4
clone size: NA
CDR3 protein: CASSPEEVRDEKLFF
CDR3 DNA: TGCGCCAGCAGCCCCGAGGAGGTGAGGGATGAAAAACTGTTTTTT

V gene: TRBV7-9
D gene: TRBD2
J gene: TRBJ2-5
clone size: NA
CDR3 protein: CASSILAGAAQETQYF
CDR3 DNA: TGTGCCAGCAGCATACTAGCGGGGGCAGCACAAGAGACCCAGTACTTC

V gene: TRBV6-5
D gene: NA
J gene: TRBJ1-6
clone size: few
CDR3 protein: CASSYSNPSNSPLHF
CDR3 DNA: TGTGCCAGCAGTTATTCAAATCCTTCTAATTCACCCCTCCACTTT

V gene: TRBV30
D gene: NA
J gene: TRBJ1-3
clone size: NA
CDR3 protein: CAWRAGERKGNTIYF
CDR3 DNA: TGTGCCTGGAGGGCAGGGGAGAGAAAGGGAAACACCATATATTTT

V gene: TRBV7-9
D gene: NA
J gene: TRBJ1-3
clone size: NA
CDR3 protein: CASSRSGSGNTIYF
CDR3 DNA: TGTGCCAGCAGCCGGAGTGGCTCTGGAAACACCATATATTTT

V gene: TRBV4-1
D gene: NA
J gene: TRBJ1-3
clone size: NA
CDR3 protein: CASSQESTIYF
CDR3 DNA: TGCGCCAGCAGCCAAGAAAGCACCATATATTTT

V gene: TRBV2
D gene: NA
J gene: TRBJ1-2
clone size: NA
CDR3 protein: CASSETYGYTF
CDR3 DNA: TGTGCCAGCAGTGAGACATATGGCTACACCTTC

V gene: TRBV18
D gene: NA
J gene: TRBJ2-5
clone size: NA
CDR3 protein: CASSQIGRETQYF
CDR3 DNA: TGTGCCAGCTCACAGATAGGACGAGAGACCCAGTACTTC

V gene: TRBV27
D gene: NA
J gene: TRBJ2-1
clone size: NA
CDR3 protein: CASSKLAKTYNEQFF
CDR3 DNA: TGTGCCAGCAGCAAGCTAGCGAAAACCTACAATGAGCAGTTCTTC

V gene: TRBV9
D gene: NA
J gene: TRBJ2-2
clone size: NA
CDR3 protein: CASTSKWNTGELFF
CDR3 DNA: TGTGCCAGCACCTCTAAGTGGAACACCGGGGAGCTGTTTTTT

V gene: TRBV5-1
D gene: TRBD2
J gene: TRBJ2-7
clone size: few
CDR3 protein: CASSEGLAGGYEQYF
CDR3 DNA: TGCGCCAGCAGCGAGGGACTAGCGGGGGGCTACGAGCAGTACTTC

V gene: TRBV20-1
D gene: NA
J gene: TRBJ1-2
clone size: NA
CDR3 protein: CSATGLGGYTF
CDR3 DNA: TGCAGTGCTACGGGGCTGGGGGGCTACACCTTC

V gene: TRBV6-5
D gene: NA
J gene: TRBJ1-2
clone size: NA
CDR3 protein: CASREPGLGYTF
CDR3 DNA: TGTGCCAGCAGAGAACCGGGACTGGGCTACACCTTC

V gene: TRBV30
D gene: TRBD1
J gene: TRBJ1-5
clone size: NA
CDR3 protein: CAWVQGEGNQPQHF
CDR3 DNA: TGTGCCTGGGTACAGGGGGAAGGCAATCAGCCCCAGCATTTT

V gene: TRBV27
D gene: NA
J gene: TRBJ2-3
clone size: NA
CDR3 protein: CASRRKLNTDTQYF
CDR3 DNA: TGTGCCAGCAGGCGGAAGCTAAACACAGATACGCAGTATTTT

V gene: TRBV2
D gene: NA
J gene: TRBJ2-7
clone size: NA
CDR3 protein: CASSSSPGTLAYEQYF
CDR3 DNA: TGTGCCAGCAGCTCTAGCCCCGGGACGCTGGCTTACGAGCAGTACTTC

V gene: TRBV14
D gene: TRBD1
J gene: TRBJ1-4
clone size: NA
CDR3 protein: CASSLPGQGPSLNEKLFF
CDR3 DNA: TGTGCCAGCAGCCTACCGGGACAGGGGCCCTCTCTTAATGAAAAACTGTTTTTT